Each of the 19 T cell receptor beta chains below was sequenced from the same sample in a study of shared clonotypes between healthy human individuals. Using immunoSEQ multiplex PCR, the repertoire was profiled, and TCRdb retains in-frame clones only, with some absent. The sample holds about 380,000 clones, just over 95% seen once. The sample consisted of memory CD8+ T cells sorted from blood. The subset: CD45RO+ cells pooled with CCR7-negative TemRA cells. Receptors originate from a man aged 30 to 39 in good health.

V and J are TRBV19 and TRBJ1-5; no definite D call. The ends were cut back, 3 bases at V and 2 bases at J, with 8 bases in the middle. The V gene's germline CDR1 is LNHDA and CDR2 SQIVND (reference sequence). The CDR3 runs 14 residues. DNA of the CDR3: TGTGCCAGTAGTATCCCCCAGGGCAATCAGCCCCAGCATTTT. It encodes CASSIPQGNQPQHF. Filled out from reference TRBV19 and TRBJ1-5, the complete variable domain reads DGGITQSPKYLFRKEGQNVTLSCEQNLNHDAMYWYRQDPGQGLRLIYYSQIVNDFQKGDIAEGYSVSREKKESFPLTVTSAQKNPTAFYLCASSIPQGNQPQHFGDGTRLSIL.

The chain is built from TRBV11-2 and TRBJ2-7, with 8 positions matching TRBD1. Unmatched junction bases numbered 6, after V lost 1 base and J lost 1 base. Germline V gene sequence: CDR1 SGHAT, CDR2 FQNNGV. The CDR3 is 16 residues long. The CDR3 coding sequence is TGTGCCAGCAGCTTAGTAGCAGGGGGCATATCCTACGAGCAGTACTTC. Its translation: CASSLVAGGISYEQYF.

This chain uses TRBV7-9 with TRBJ2-1, with 7 bases fitting TRBD2. Unmatched junction bases numbered 11, after V lost 3 bases and J lost 0 bases. The CDR3 extends over 18 amino acids. Germline V CDR1 and CDR2: SEHNR, FQNEAQ (reference sequence). CDR3 in amino acids: CASSFTSAHRSSYNEQFF. For the CDR3, the DNA is TGTGCCAGCAGCTTTACTAGCGCGCACCGGAGCTCCTACAATGAGCAGTTCTTC.

Worth noting for this clone: The same CDR3 arises from other DNA sequences in this sample as well. The chain has TRBV7-9 and TRBJ2-1; maybe TRBD2 (6 bases). The germline CDR1 and CDR2 sequences are SEHNR and FQNEAQ (reference sequence). Trimming took 5 bases from V and 3 from J, leaving 8 bases between them. CDR3 length: 13 residues. DNA for the CDR3: TGTGCCAGCAGCCTGGGACTCTACAATGAGCAGTTCTTC. Amino acid sequence: CASSLGLYNEQFF. Combining the CDR3 with reference TRBV7-9 and TRBJ2-1 gives the whole variable domain DTGVSQNPRHKITKRGQNVTFRCDPISEHNRLYWYRQTLGQGPEFLTYFQNEAQLEKSRLLSDRFSAERPKGSFSTLEIQRTEQGDSAMYLCASSLGLYNEQFFGPGTRLTVL.

This clone appeared once. The rearrangement uses TRBV5-6 and TRBJ2-1; 10 bases are shared with TRBD2. CDR3 size: 17 residues. The ends lost 0 bases at V and 7 bases at J; junction bases unmatched: 10. Germline CDR1 SGHDT, CDR2 YYEEEE. The CDR3 DNA reads TGTGCCAGCAGCTTGGGGGTTAGCGGGAGGCGAGGGAATGAGCAGTTCTTC. The encoded protein is CASSLGVSGRRGNEQFF.

DNA of the CDR3: TGTGCCAGCAGCGAAGGCGGGAGCACAGATACGCAGTATTTT. It yields the protein CASSEGGSTDTQYF. V and J are TRBV9 and TRBJ2-3; a weak D match, TRBD2 (5 bases). The CDR3 extends over 14 amino acids. V lost 3 bases and J lost 0, with 8 bases in between. CDR1 and CDR2 from the germline V gene are SGDLS and YYNGEE. Combining the CDR3 with reference TRBV9 and TRBJ2-3 gives the whole variable domain DSGVTQTPKHLITATGQRVTLRCSPRSGDLSVYWYQQSLDQGLQFLIQYYNGEERAKGNILERFSAQQFPDLHSELNLSSLELGDSALYFCASSEGGSTDTQYFGPGTRLTVL.

V and J are TRBV30 and TRBJ2-5; 14 bases line up with TRBD2. J lost 3 bases, V lost 0 bases, and 6 bases had no gene match. The CDR3 length is 17 residues. CDR1 is GTSNPN and CDR2 is SVGIG in the germline V gene (reference sequence). The CDR3 bases are TGTGCCTGGAGTGTGGGGACTAGCGGGAGTATGGAAGAGACCCAGTACTTC. The encoded protein is CAWSVGTSGSMEETQYF.

The chain carries TRBV7-9 and TRBJ2-1; TRBD2 might be the D (5 bases). Deletions cut 5 bases from V and 1 base from J, with 12 bases between. This CDR3 comprises 15 residues. The germline V gene has CDR1 SEHNR and CDR2 FQNEAQ (reference sequence). The CDR3 DNA reads TGTGCCAGCAGCATCCGGACTGATTCCTACAATGAGCAGTTCTTC. Translation: CASSIRTDSYNEQFF. Based on the CDR3 plus reference TRBV7-9 and TRBJ2-1, the full variable domain is DTGVSQNPRHKITKRGQNVTFRCDPISEHNRLYWYRQTLGQGPEFLTYFQNEAQLEKSRLLSDRFSAERPKGSFSTLEIQRTEQGDSAMYLCASSIRTDSYNEQFFGPGTRLTVL.

The chain links TRBV5-6 to TRBJ2-1, with D possibly being TRBD2 (5 bases). V was pared by 0 bases and J by 2 bases, with 9 bases between. CDR3 size: 15 residues. Germline values: CDR1 SGHDT, CDR2 YYEEEE. The CDR3 here is CASSLAGNPYNEQFF. The CDR3 nucleotides read TGTGCCAGCAGCTTGGCGGGGAACCCCTACAATGAGCAGTTCTTC.

This clone was found once. This chain links TRBV2 with TRBJ2-3; weak D call: TRBD2 (6 bases). Deletions cut 8 bases from V and 0 bases from J, with 9 bases between. There are 13 residues in the CDR3. Germline V gives CDR1 SNHLY, CDR2 FYNNEI. CDR3 coding DNA: TGTGCCAGCGTGGGACTGAGCACAGATACGCAGTATTTT. This encodes CASVGLSTDTQYF. The entire variable domain, with the rest obtained from reference TRBV2 and TRBJ2-3, is as follows: EPEVTQTPSHQVTQMGQEVILRCVPISNHLYFYWYRQILGQKVEFLVSFYNNEISEKSEIFDDQFSVERPDGSNFTLKIRSTKLEDSAMYFCASVGLSTDTQYFGPGTRLTVL.

The chain is built from TRBV9 and TRBJ1-3, with a tentative D call TRBD1 (5 bases). Germline CDR1 is SGDLS and CDR2 is YYNGEE. This CDR3 contains 17 residues. Trimming took off 0 bases at V and 0 bases at J, with 13 bases between the two ends. CDR3 DNA: TGTGCCAGCAGCGTAGAGGGGTCTGTCAGCTCTGGAAACACCATATATTTT. This encodes CASSVEGSVSSGNTIYF. The full variable domain, with the rest looked up from reference TRBV9 and TRBJ1-3, is DSGVTQTPKHLITATGQRVTLRCSPRSGDLSVYWYQQSLDQGLQFLIQYYNGEERAKGNILERFSAQQFPDLHSELNLSSLELGDSALYFCASSVEGSVSSGNTIYFGEGSWLTVV.

V and J are TRBV7-2 and TRBJ2-1; a possible D gene is TRBD2 (6 bases). This CDR3 region has 16 residues. Germline-derived CDR1 and CDR2 are SGHTA and FQGNSA. The V end was cut by 5 bases, the J end by 2 bases, with 16 bases between. The CDR3, as DNA: TGTGCCAGCAGCCCCAATCGTCCGGGAGCCTACAATGAGCAGTTCTTC. Translating it yields CASSPNRPGAYNEQFF.

This clone was observed once. At the DNA level, this CDR3 is encoded by other sequences in the same sample as well. The chain links TRBV7-3 to TRBJ1-1; D is unclear. This CDR3 region has 13 residues. V shed 2 bases and J shed 2 bases, with 6 bases lying between them. The germline CDR1 and CDR2 sequences are SGHTA and FQGTGA. In DNA form, the CDR3 reads TGTGCCAGCAGCTTACGGGAAAACACTGAAGCTTTCTTT. Translation gives CASSLRENTEAFF.

This rearrangement joins TRBV7-9 to TRBJ2-7, with 8 bases aligning to TRBD1. V lost 3 bases and J lost 3; bases outside the gene matches: 7. This CDR3 is built from 15 residues. Germline assignment: CDR1 SEHNR and CDR2 FQNEAQ (reference sequence). This CDR3 reads CASSLRAGGFYEQYF. CDR3 coding DNA: TGTGCCAGCAGCTTGCGTGCAGGGGGCTTCTACGAGCAGTACTTC.

The chain couples TRBV7-2 to TRBJ2-1; 8 bases match TRBD2. The germline CDR1 and CDR2 sequences are SGHTA and FQGNSA. There are 17 residues in the CDR3. The trim removed 0 bases at V and 9 bases at J, leaving 13 bases unmatched. The CDR3 loop is CASSLAVYGRARVEQFF. In nucleotides, the CDR3 is TGTGCCAGCAGCTTAGCGGTATACGGGAGGGCCCGGGTTGAGCAGTTCTTC.

This sequence joins TRBV7-9 and TRBJ1-4; possible D gene TRBD1, 6 bases. This CDR3 comprises 14 residues. Trimming left V 7 bases short and J 5 bases short, with 14 bases between. From germline, CDR1 is SEHNR and CDR2 FQNEAQ (reference sequence). CDR3 sequence (DNA): TGTGCCAGCACCAAGACAGGCCTGAATGAAAAACTGTTTTTT. It specifies CASTKTGLNEKLFF.

V is TRBV18 and J is TRBJ2-1; 11 nucleotides line up with TRBD1. V lost 3 bases to trimming and J lost 8 bases; unmatched junction nucleotides: 15. The CDR3 sequence is 18 residues long. Germline V lookup: CDR1 KGHSH, CDR2 LQKENI. As DNA, the CDR3 is TGTGCCAGCTCACCCCGGACAGGGGGCTTCCATCTCGGGGATGAGCAGTTCTTC. It codes for CASSPRTGGFHLGDEQFF.

CDR3 protein: CASSTGGSGNTIYF. CDR3 nucleotides: TGTGCCAGTAGTACAGGGGGCTCTGGAAACACCATATATTTT. The chain uses TRBV19 and TRBJ1-3; 7 nucleotides line up with TRBD1. V was pared by 4 bases and J by 0 bases, with 0 bases of the junction left unmatched. CDR1 and CDR2 (germline): LNHDA, SQIVND (reference sequence). There are 14 residues in the CDR3.

This clone was seen only once. The CDR3 region has the DNA TGTGCCAGCAGCTTAGTCCAAGGTGGCCCTTTCTACGAGCAGTACTTC. Translated: CASSLVQGGPFYEQYF. This chain links TRBV7-9 with TRBJ2-7; unclear D gene. Trimming stripped 1 base from V and 3 bases from J, with 16 bases between. Germline-derived CDR1 and CDR2 are SEHNR and FQNEAQ (reference sequence). This CDR3 comprises 16 residues.